Listed here are 10 T cell receptor beta chains from one sample, sequenced in a study of blood T cells in healthy people across ages. The use of a sample-barcoded 5' primer and a J-beta primer mix characterized a second PCR of roughly 6 to 11 cycles. TCRdb itself ran the 5' RACE reads through MiXCR, one entry per CDR3 protein. This table has fewer than 2,000,000 distinct CDR3 sequences, around 40% appearing once. The sequencing sample was made of blood. The receptors derive from a human donor in good health.

In its sample, this clonotype was seen a few times. The V call is TRBV20-1, the J call TRBJ2-1; 12 bases match TRBD2. J lost 8 bases, V lost 6 bases, and 11 bases had no gene match. The CDR3 length is 15 residues. Germline assignment: CDR1 DFQATT and CDR2 SNEGSKA (reference sequence). The CDR3 reads CSANPGLAGRDEQFF. The CDR3 DNA reads as TGCAGTGCGAACCCAGGACTAGCGGGGAGGGATGAGCAGTTCTTC.

The V and J genes are TRBV4-1 and TRBJ2-5; 10 bases agree with TRBD1. J was trimmed by 5 bases and V by 1 base; bases with no gene match: 10. The CDR3 runs to 17 residues. Germline CDR1 MGHRA, CDR2 YSYEKL. The CDR3 DNA sequence: TGCGCCAGCAGCCAAGTAGAGACAGGGGGCTTCGGGGAGACCCAGTACTTC. Protein sequence: CASSQVETGGFGETQYF.

The chain joins TRBV7-2 to TRBJ2-7; 8 nucleotides match TRBD1. With 5 bases clipped from V and 1 base from J, the junction kept 16 bases outside the gene matches. The CDR3 sequence is 18 residues long. CDR1 and CDR2 from the germline V gene are SGHTA and FQGNSA. Here the CDR3 reads CASSRRQGPRVDSYEQYF. CDR3 coding DNA: TGTGCCAGCAGCCGTCGACAGGGGCCGCGGGTGGATTCCTACGAGCAGTACTTC.

This chain uses TRBV27 with TRBJ2-7; D is perhaps TRBD1 (6 bases). Germline loops: CDR1 MNHEY, CDR2 SMNVEV (reference sequence). V shed 5 bases and J shed 2 bases, with 16 bases lying between them. This CDR3 comprises 15 residues. CDR3 sequence: CASSRVERTAYEQYF. In DNA, the CDR3 is TGTGCCAGCAGTAGGGTAGAGAGGACAGCCTACGAGCAGTACTTC.

This clonotype has a single count. The chain employs TRBV7-9 and TRBJ1-4; perhaps TRBD1 as D (5 bases). Germline V lookup: CDR1 SEHNR, CDR2 FQNEAQ (reference sequence). V lost 2 bases to trimming and J lost 5 bases, with 12 bases between them. The CDR3 totals 15 residues. The CDR3 region is CASSLMGGDNEKLFF. CDR3 sequence (DNA): TGTGCCAGCAGCTTAATGGGGGGAGACAATGAAAAACTGTTTTTT.

V gene TRBV20-1 combines with J gene TRBJ2-3; tentatively, D is TRBD2 (5 bases). Germline V gene lookup returns CDR1 DFQATT and CDR2 SNEGSKA (reference sequence). The CDR3 consists of 15 residues. V was pared by 6 bases and J by 4 bases, with 20 bases between. The CDR3 DNA sequence: TGCAGTGCCCGCCCGACTACTGACCTCGCAGATACGCAGTATTTT. Translating it yields CSARPTTDLADTQYF.

This clonotype occurred a few times. The chain carries TRBV21-1 and TRBJ2-7. TRBV21-1 is a documented pseudogene. This CDR3 comprises 11 residues. CDR3 residues: CASSMDGEQYF. In DNA form, the CDR3 reads TGTGCCAGCAGCATGGACGGTGAGCAGTACTTC.

The chain has TRBV15 and TRBJ1-2; D unresolved. Trimming removed 7 bases from V and 9 bases from J, with 21 bases in between. Germline V gene data show CDR1 as LNHNV and CDR2 as YYDKDF (reference sequence). The CDR3 extends over 14 amino acids. This chain's CDR3 is CATTPPKPLRSYTF. For the CDR3, the DNA is TGTGCCACCACCCCCCCTAAGCCTTTAAGAAGCTACACCTTC.

This clonotype showed up just a few times. The chain employs TRBV5-6 and TRBJ1-2; 11 nucleotides align to TRBD1. Germline CDR1 SGHDT, CDR2 YYEEEE. The CDR3 runs to 14 residues. Trimming cost V 2 bases and J 7 bases; bases outside gene matches: 4. CDR3 sequence: CASSFPGTGGGYTF. In nucleotides, the CDR3 is TGTGCCAGCAGCTTCCCCGGGACAGGGGGTGGCTACACCTTC.

V and J are TRBV12-3 or TRBV12-4 and TRBJ2-5; TRBD1 might be the D (6 bases). The CDR3 runs to 12 residues. V lost 6 bases and J lost 11, with 16 bases in between. The CDR3 loop is CASRTDSSVQYF. As DNA, the CDR3 is TGTGCCAGCAGGACGGACAGCTCCGTGCAGTACTTC.